The sequence of this T cell receptor (beta chain) was determined in a study of T cell responses to AZD1222 COVID-19 vaccine. Overall study findings and caveats: Baseline antibody screening turned up just six or seven seropositive AZD1222 recipients. Close to half of spike-specific TCRs reportedly recognize unmutated variant regions.

V lost 6 bases and J lost 8; bases outside the gene matches: 18. This CDR3 contains 17 residues. Germline CDR1 reads ENHRY; CDR2 reads SYGVKD. Clones were sequenced by immunoSEQ multiplex PCR, and TCRdb holds only the in-frame ones, with some missing. The table has 200,000 or so clones, around 87% seen once. Comments on this clone: Its target is unknown.

This TCR was recovered from an adult in good health. The chain employs TRBV10-3 and TRBJ2-5; TRBD1 matches 10 bases. The sequences come from peripheral blood, collected on day 0 of MenACWY control vaccination. CDR3 protein: CAISSTLGTGAMETQYF. CDR3 bases: TGTGCCATCAGCTCTACCTTAGGGACAGGGGCGATGGAAACCCAGTACTTC.